Sequencing of this T cell receptor beta chain was carried out in a study of control samples from healthy donors and cancer patients. The sample holds one count of this clone. Method: immunoSEQ multiplex PCR; TCRdb's copy keeps in-frame clones and lacks some. The profile shows 95,000 to 120,000 clones, roughly 79% of them singletons. CDR3 length equals 15 residues. V was pared by 6 bases and J by 6 bases, with 11 bases of the junction left unmatched. Germline values: CDR1 SGHAT, CDR2 FQNNGV. The clonotype originates from a man aged 18 to 30 in good health. The rearrangement uses TRBV11-2 and TRBJ1-2; 9 nucleotides match TRBD1. The sequenced material came from blood. CDR3 nucleotide sequence: TGTGCCAGCAGATCCCCCGGACAGGGGCGGAATGGCTACACCTTC. As protein: CASRSPGQGRNGYTF.